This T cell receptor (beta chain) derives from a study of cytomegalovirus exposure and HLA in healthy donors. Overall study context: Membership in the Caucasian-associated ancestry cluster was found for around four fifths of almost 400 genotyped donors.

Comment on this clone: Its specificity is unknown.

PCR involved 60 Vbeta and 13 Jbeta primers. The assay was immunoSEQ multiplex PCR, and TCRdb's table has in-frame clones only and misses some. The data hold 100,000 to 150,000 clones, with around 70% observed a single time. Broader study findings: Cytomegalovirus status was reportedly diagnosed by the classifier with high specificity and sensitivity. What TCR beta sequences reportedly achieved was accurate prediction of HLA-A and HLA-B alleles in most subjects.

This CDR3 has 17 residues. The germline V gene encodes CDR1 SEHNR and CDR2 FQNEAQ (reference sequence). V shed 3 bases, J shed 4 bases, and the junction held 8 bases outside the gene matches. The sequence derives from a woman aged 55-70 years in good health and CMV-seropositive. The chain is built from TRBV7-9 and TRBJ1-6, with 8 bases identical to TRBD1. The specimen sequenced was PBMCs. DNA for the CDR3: TGTGCCAGCAGCTTCCCCATGGACAGGGAGTATAATTCACCCCTCCACTTT. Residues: CASSFPMDREYNSPLHF.